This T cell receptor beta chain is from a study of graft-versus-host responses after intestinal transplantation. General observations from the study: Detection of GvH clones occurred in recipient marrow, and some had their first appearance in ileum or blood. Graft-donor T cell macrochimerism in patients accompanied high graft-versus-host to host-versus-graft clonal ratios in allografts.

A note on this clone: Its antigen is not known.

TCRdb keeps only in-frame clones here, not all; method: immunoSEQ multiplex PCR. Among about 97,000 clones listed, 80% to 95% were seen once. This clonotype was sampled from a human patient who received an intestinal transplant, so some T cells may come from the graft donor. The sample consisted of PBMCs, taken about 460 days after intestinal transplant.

CDR3 nucleotide sequence: TGTGCCAGCAGCTTAGACGGCACCGGGGTATCTGGGGCCAACGTCCTGACTTTC. Its translation: CASSLDGTGVSGANVLTF. The chain employs TRBV11-2 and TRBJ2-6, with TRBD2 as a possible D gene (5 bases). Trimming stripped 0 bases from V and 1 base from J, with 13 bases between. In germline, CDR1 is SGHAT, CDR2 FQNNGV. This CDR3 spans 18 amino acids.